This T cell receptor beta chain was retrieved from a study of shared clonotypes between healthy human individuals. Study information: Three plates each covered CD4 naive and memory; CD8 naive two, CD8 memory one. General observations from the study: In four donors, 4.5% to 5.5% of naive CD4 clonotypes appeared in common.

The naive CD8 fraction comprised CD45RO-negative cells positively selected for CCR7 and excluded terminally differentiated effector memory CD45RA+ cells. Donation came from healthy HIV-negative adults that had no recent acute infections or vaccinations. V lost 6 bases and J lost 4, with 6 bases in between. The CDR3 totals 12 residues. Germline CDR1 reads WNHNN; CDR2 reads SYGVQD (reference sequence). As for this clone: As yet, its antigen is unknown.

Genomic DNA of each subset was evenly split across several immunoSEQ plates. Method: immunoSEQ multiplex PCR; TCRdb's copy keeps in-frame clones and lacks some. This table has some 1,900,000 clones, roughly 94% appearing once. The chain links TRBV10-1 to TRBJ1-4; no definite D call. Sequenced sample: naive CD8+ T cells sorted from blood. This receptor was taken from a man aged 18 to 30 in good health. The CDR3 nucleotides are TGCGCCAGCAGGGAGGGTAATGAAAAACTGTTTTTT. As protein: CASREGNEKLFF.